A single sample gave rise to the 21 T cell receptor beta chains below, sequenced in a study of blood T cell repertoires in COVID-19. Sequencing used immunoSEQ multiplex PCR; TCRdb keeps in-frame clones, though not all of them. This table has 350,000 or so clones, approximately 89% appearing once. Material: peripheral blood. These receptors were obtained from an older woman with COVID-19, enrolled during active disease.

V gene TRBV18 combines with J gene TRBJ2-7; TRBD2 matches 9 bases. V was clipped by 3 bases and J by 3 bases; unmatched bases: 0. CDR3 size: 13 residues. The germline V gene has CDR1 KGHSH and CDR2 LQKENI. The CDR3: CASSPTSGYEQYF. CDR3 nucleotide sequence: TGTGCCAGCTCACCGACTAGCGGCTACGAGCAGTACTTC. The variable domain in full, completed from reference TRBV18 and TRBJ2-7, reads NAGVMQNPRHLVRRRGQEARLRCSPMKGHSHVYWYRQLPEEGLKFMVYLQKENIIDESGMPKERFSAEFPKEGPSILRIQQVVRGDSAAYFCASSPTSGYEQYFGPGTRLTVT.

In the case of this clone: Other DNA sequences in the sample encode the same CDR3. This sequence joins TRBV2 and TRBJ1-2; D uncertain. This CDR3 is built from 13 residues. Trimming removed 0 bases from V and 4 bases from J, with 6 bases in between. Germline V gives CDR1 SNHLY, CDR2 FYNNEI. For the CDR3, the DNA is TGTGCCAGCAGTGAAGCGCGGTCCTATGGCTACACCTTC. Amino acid sequence: CASSEARSYGYTF.

The chain combines TRBV7-8 with TRBJ2-7, with D perhaps TRBD2 (5 bases). This CDR3 comprises 14 residues. Germline CDR1 reads SGHVS; CDR2 reads FQNEAQ. Deletions cut 5 bases from V and 2 bases from J, with 13 bases between. CDR3 sequence: CASSMDRGPYEQYF. The CDR3 bases are TGTGCCAGCAGCATGGATCGGGGTCCCTACGAGCAGTACTTC. Full variable domain (remainder filled in from reference TRBV7-8 and TRBJ2-7): GAGVSQSPRYKVAKRGQDVALRCDPISGHVSLFWYQQALGQGPEFLTYFQNEAQLDKSGLPSDRFFAERPEGSVSTLKIQRTQQEDSAVYLCASSMDRGPYEQYFGPGTRLTVT.

V and J are TRBV18 and TRBJ2-3; maybe TRBD2 (6 bases). This CDR3 is 18 amino acids long. V shed 4 bases and J shed 0 bases, with 20 bases lying between them. Germline V lookup: CDR1 KGHSH, CDR2 LQKENI. CDR3: CASSRGVPADTSTDTQYF. For the CDR3, the DNA is TGTGCCAGCTCACGGGGGGTCCCAGCGGATACTAGCACAGATACGCAGTATTTT.

Note on this clone: Other nucleotide sequences from this sample produce the same CDR3. V and J are TRBV6-5 and TRBJ1-1, with a possible D match to TRBD1 (6 bases). The V end lost 0 bases, the J end lost 4 bases, and 12 bases lay between the germline ends. The CDR3 is made up of 15 amino acids. Germline lookup yields CDR1 MNHEY and CDR2 SVGAGI. CDR3 amino acids: CASSYSSRGGTEAFF. In DNA, the CDR3 is TGTGCCAGCAGTTACTCATCGAGGGGGGGCACTGAAGCTTTCTTT.

This chain joins TRBV7-3 and TRBJ2-5, with 7 nucleotides matching TRBD2. The CDR3 length is 13 residues. Unmatched junction bases numbered 4, after V lost 0 bases and J lost 9 bases. CDR1 is SGHTA, CDR2 FQGTGA, per germline. The CDR3 DNA sequence: TGTGCCAGCAGCTTAACAGGGGACTACCCCCAGTACTTC. It encodes CASSLTGDYPQYF.

This clone was counted between two and nine times. The CDR3 DNA reads as TGTGCCAGCAGCTTATTAGGGGTCACCTTGAACACTGAAGCTTTCTTT. It yields the protein CASSLLGVTLNTEAFF. V is TRBV7-6 and J is TRBJ1-1; maybe TRBD1 (5 bases). Germline lookup yields CDR1 SGHVS and CDR2 FNYEAQ. V lost 2 bases and J 0 bases, leaving 13 bases between the germline ends. This CDR3 comprises 16 residues.

The J gene is TRBJ2-5, the V gene TRBV12-5; the match to TRBD1 covers 7 bases. J lost 2 bases, V lost 6 bases, and 6 bases had no gene match. The CDR3 extends over 14 amino acids. The germline V gene has CDR1 LGHNT and CDR2 FRNRAP. The CDR3 loop is CASGRDSTQETQYF. In nucleotides, the CDR3 is TGTGCTAGTGGACGGGACAGCACTCAAGAGACCCAGTACTTC.

This chain uses TRBV12-3 or TRBV12-4 with TRBJ1-3; D is ambiguous. The CDR3 totals 12 residues. V lost 7 bases, J lost 0 bases, and 4 bases lay in between. In DNA, the CDR3 is TGTGCCAGCAAGAGCTCTGGAAACACCATATATTTT. This gives the protein CASKSSGNTIYF.

CDR3 sequence reads: CASRLRLADTDTQYF. The CDR3 coding sequence is TGCGCCAGCAGACTTCGACTAGCGGACACAGATACGCAGTATTTT. The rearrangement uses TRBV4-1 and TRBJ2-3; 9 nucleotides agree with TRBD2. This CDR3 region has 15 residues. Germline V gives CDR1 MGHRA, CDR2 YSYEKL. The trim removed 6 bases at V and 2 bases at J, leaving 6 bases unmatched.

This sequence joins TRBV7-6 and TRBJ2-5, with D possibly TRBD1 on 6 matching bases. This CDR3 region has 15 residues. Trimming shortened V by 3 bases and J by 1 base, and 12 bases separated the two germline ends. Germline CDR1 reads SGHVS; CDR2 reads FNYEAQ. The chain's CDR3 is CASSLQGLLQETQYF. The DNA for the CDR3 is TGTGCCAGCAGCTTGCAGGGGTTACTCCAAGAGACCCAGTACTTC.

The CDR3 DNA is TGTGCCAGCAGCTTAGGGGGGGATATCTACACCTTC. Its translation: CASSLGGDIYTF. The V call is TRBV7-9, the J call TRBJ1-2; TRBD1 might be the D (5 bases). This CDR3 has 12 amino acids. With 1 base removed from V and 10 bases from J, the gap between germline ends came to 10 bases. The germline CDR1 and CDR2 sequences are SEHNR and FQNEAQ (reference sequence).

The rearrangement joins TRBV6-4 to TRBJ1-3; perhaps TRBD1 as D (5 bases). Germline V gene lookup returns CDR1 MRHNA and CDR2 SNTAGT. The CDR3 consists of 16 residues. The V and J ends lost 2 bases and 7 bases respectively, with 18 bases between them. CDR3 sequence: CASSDTCRVSQNTIYF. The CDR3 DNA is TGTGCCAGCAGTGACACCTGCAGGGTGTCCCAGAACACCATATATTTT.

V is TRBV4-1 and J is TRBJ1-4; 11 bases map to TRBD1. CDR1 is MGHRA and CDR2 is YSYEKL in the germline V gene. V gave up 6 bases and J gave up 3 bases; unmatched junction bases: 6. The CDR3 is made up of 16 amino acids. CDR3 in DNA: TGCGCCAGCAGTCGTGGACAGGGGGCATCTAATGAAAAACTGTTTTTT. Protein: CASSRGQGASNEKLFF.

J is TRBJ1-6 and V is TRBV5-1, with D tentatively TRBD1 (5 bases). The germline gives CDR1 SGHRS, CDR2 YFSETQ. With 6 bases removed from V and 6 bases from J, the gap between germline ends came to 16 bases. The length of the CDR3 is 15 residues. The CDR3 nucleotides read TGCGCCAGCACCTCATCGGCAGGGCCTAATTCACCCCTCCACTTT. This sequence encodes CASTSSAGPNSPLHF.

This clone was counted once. This chain links TRBV24-1 with TRBJ2-7, with 7 bases fitting TRBD1. The CDR3 is 14 residues long. V dropped 4 bases and J dropped 2; count of bases not matched to a gene: 4. Germline CDR1 and CDR2: KGHDR and SFDVKD. This CDR3 is CATSEAGGPYEQYF. The CDR3 nucleotides are TGTGCCACCAGTGAGGCAGGGGGTCCCTACGAGCAGTACTTC.

The chain joins TRBV13 to TRBJ2-5, with 9 bases identical to TRBD1. V dropped 0 bases and J dropped 6; count of bases not matched to a gene: 2. This CDR3 comprises 14 residues. Germline loops: CDR1 PRHDT, CDR2 FYEKMQ (reference sequence). CDR3 region: CASSLGDRGQTQYF. The CDR3 nucleotides are TGTGCCAGCAGCTTAGGGGACAGGGGACAGACCCAGTACTTC.

The chain joins TRBV20-1 to TRBJ1-2; no definite D call. V gave up 3 bases and J gave up 2 bases, with 4 bases separating them. This CDR3 contains 11 residues. The germline V gene has CDR1 DFQATT and CDR2 SNEGSKA (reference sequence). CDR3: CSASLNYGYTF. DNA for the CDR3: TGCAGTGCTAGCCTCAACTATGGCTACACCTTC.

The rearrangement links TRBV9 to TRBJ2-1, with 14 bases aligning to TRBD2. The CDR3 is 16 residues long. Germline V gives CDR1 SGDLS, CDR2 YYNGEE. Trimming removed 4 bases from V and 9 bases from J; junction bases left unmatched: 9. The CDR3 here is CASSRTSGGSSREQFF. DNA for the CDR3: TGTGCCAGCAGCAGGACTAGCGGGGGGTCCTCACGTGAGCAGTTCTTC. Full variable domain (remainder filled in from reference TRBV9 and TRBJ2-1): DSGVTQTPKHLITATGQRVTLRCSPRSGDLSVYWYQQSLDQGLQFLIQYYNGEERAKGNILERFSAQQFPDLHSELNLSSLELGDSALYFCASSRTSGGSSREQFFGPGTRLTVL.

The rearrangement joins TRBV4-1 to TRBJ2-2; no firm D call. This CDR3 is 15 amino acids long. The germline V gene has CDR1 MGHRA and CDR2 YSYEKL. V was clipped by 0 bases and J by 6 bases, with 11 bases between them. CDR3 DNA sequence: TGCGCCAGCAGCCAAGAGATGAGAATGCCCGGGGAGCTGTTTTTT. Translation: CASSQEMRMPGELFF.

The V call is TRBV7-2, the J call TRBJ1-5; D is perhaps TRBD1 (5 bases). The CDR3 runs to 16 residues. Germline V gene data show CDR1 as SGHTA and CDR2 as FQGNSA. Between the trimmed V and J ends, which lost 3 bases and 6 bases, there was a span of 18 bases. The CDR3 sequence: CASSLGRGFRGQPQHF. The CDR3 DNA reads as TGTGCCAGCAGCTTGGGACGGGGGTTCCGGGGTCAGCCCCAGCATTTT.